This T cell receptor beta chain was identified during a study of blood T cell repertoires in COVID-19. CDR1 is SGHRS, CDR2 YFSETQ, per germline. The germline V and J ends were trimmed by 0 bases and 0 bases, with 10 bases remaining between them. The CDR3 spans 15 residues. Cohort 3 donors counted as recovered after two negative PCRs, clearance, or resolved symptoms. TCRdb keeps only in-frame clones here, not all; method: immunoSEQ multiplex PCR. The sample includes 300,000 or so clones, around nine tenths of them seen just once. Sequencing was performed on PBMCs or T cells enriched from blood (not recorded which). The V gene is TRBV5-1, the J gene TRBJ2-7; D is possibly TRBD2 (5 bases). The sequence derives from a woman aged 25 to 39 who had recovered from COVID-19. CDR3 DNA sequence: TGCGCCAGCAGCTTGGTGACGGGATTCTCCTACGAGCAGTACTTC. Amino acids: CASSLVTGFSYEQYF.